Only one count was recorded for the clone carrying this T cell receptor beta chain. Germline CDR1 is SGDLS and CDR2 is YYNGEE. The V end was cut by 3 bases, the J end by 8 bases, with 11 bases between. The CDR3 contains 12 residues. cDNA came from roughly 0.53 to 1 ug RNA primed by random hexamers. The CDR3 of TCR beta was amplified by immunoSEQ multiplex PCR across 54 Vbeta and 13 Jbeta. MiXCR, run by TCRdb on the immunoSEQ multiplex PCR reads, gives a single entry per CDR3 protein. The sample has roughly 150,000 distinct CDR3 sequences; about 94% are singletons. The data were obtained in a study of CD8 T cells in Susac syndrome. Sequencing of TCR beta drew on CD8+ and CD4+ T cells from blood. It was treatment-naive patients with stable or active relapsing-remitting disease who made up the multiple sclerosis controls. Both CD4+ and CD8+ T cells were negatively isolated, and TEMRA cells underwent FACS enrichment.

What was sequenced was CD8+ T cells from PBMCs. The gene calls are TRBV9 and TRBJ1-2; D remains ambiguous. This TCR was recovered from a human donor with multiple sclerosis. CDR3 region: CASSGAPGGYTF. The CDR3 bases are TGTGCCAGCAGCGGGGCCCCGGGAGGCTACACCTTC. Together with reference TRBV9 and TRBJ1-2, the CDR3 gives the full variable domain: DSGVTQTPKHLITATGQRVTLRCSPRSGDLSVYWYQQSLDQGLQFLIQYYNGEERAKGNILERFSAQQFPDLHSELNLSSLELGDSALYFCASSGAPGGYTFGSGTRLTVV.